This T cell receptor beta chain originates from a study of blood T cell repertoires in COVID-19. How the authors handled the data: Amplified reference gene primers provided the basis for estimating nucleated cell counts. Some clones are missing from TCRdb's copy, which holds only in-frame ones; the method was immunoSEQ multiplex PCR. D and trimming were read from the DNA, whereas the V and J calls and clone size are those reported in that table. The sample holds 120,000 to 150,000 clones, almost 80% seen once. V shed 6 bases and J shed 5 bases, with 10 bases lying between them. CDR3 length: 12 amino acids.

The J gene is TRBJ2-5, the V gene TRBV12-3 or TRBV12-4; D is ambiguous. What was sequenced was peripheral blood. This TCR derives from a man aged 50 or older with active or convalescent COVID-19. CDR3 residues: CASRGSSETQYF. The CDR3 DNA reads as TGTGCCAGCAGGGGTAGCTCGGAGACCCAGTACTTC.